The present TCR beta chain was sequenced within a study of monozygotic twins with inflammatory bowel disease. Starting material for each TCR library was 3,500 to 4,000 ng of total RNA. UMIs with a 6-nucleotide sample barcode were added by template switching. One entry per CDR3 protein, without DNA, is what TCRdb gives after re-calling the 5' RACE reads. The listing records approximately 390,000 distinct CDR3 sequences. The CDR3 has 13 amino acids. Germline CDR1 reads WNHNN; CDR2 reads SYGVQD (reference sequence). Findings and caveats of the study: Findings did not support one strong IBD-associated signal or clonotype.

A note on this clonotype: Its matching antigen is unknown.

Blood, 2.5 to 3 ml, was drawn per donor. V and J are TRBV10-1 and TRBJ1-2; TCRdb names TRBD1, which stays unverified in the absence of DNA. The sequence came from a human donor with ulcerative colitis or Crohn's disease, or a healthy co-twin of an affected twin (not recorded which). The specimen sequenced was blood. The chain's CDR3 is CASSRDRVTGYTF.